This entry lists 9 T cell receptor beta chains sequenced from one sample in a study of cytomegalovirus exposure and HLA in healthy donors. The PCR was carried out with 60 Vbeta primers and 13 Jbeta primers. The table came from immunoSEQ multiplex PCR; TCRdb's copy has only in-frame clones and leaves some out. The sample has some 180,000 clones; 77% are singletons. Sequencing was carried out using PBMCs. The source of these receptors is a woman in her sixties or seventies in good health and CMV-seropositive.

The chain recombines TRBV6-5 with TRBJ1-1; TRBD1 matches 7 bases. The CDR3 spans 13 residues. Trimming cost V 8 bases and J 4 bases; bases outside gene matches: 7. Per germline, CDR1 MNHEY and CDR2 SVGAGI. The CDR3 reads CASLGQLPTEAFF. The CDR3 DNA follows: TGTGCCAGCTTGGGACAGTTGCCCACTGAAGCTTTCTTT.

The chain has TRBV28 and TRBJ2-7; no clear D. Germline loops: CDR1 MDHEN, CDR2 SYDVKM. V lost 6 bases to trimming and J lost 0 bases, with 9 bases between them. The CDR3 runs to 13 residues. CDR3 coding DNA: TGTGCCAGCAGCTTGGGCAGCTCCTACGAGCAGTACTTC. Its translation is CASSLGSSYEQYF. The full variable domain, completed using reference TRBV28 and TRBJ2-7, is DVKVTQSSRYLVKRTGEKVFLECVQDMDHENMFWYRQDPGLGLRLIYFSYDVKMKEKGDIPEGYSVSREKKERFSLILESASTNQTSMYLCASSLGSSYEQYFGPGTRLTVT.

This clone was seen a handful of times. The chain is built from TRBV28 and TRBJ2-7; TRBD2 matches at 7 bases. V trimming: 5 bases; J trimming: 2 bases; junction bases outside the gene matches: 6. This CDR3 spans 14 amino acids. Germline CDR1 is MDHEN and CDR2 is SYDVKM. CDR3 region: CASSLPGTTYEQYF. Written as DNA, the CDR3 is TGTGCCAGCAGTCTTCCCGGGACTACCTACGAGCAGTACTTC. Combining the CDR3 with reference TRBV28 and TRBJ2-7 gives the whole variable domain DVKVTQSSRYLVKRTGEKVFLECVQDMDHENMFWYRQDPGLGLRLIYFSYDVKMKEKGDIPEGYSVSREKKERFSLILESASTNQTSMYLCASSLPGTTYEQYFGPGTRLTVT.

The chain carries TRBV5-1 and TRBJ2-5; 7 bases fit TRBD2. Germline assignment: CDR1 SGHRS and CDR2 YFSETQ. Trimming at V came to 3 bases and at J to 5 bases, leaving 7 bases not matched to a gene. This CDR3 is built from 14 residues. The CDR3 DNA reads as TGCGCCAGCAGCTCGGGAGGACCCCGGGAGACCCAGTACTTC. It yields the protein CASSSGGPRETQYF. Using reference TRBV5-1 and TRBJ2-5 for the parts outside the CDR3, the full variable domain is KAGVTQTPRYLIKTRGQQVTLSCSPISGHRSVSWYQQTPGQGLQFLFEYFSETQRNKGNFPGRFSGRQFSNSRSEMNVSTLELGDSALYLCASSSGGPRETQYFGPGTRLLVL.

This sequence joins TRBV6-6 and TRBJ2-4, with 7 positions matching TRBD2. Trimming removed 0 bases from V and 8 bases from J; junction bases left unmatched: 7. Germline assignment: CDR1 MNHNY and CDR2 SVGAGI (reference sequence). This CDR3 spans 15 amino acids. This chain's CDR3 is CASSYSGPREDIQYF. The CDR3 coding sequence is TGTGCCAGCAGTTACTCGGGGCCACGGGAGGACATTCAGTACTTC.

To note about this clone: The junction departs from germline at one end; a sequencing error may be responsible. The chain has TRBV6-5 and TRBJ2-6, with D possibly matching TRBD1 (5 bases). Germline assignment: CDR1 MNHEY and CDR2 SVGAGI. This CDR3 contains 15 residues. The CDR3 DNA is TGTGCCAGCCGCAAGGGATTCACTGGGGCCAACGGCCTGACTTTC. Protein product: CASRKGFTGANGLTF.

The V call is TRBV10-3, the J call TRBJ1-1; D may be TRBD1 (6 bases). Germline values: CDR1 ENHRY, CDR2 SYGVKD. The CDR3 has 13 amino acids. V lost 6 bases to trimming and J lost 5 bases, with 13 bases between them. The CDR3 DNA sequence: TGTGCCATCAGCAACGAGGGGGGGACTGAAGCTTTCTTT. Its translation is CAISNEGGTEAFF.

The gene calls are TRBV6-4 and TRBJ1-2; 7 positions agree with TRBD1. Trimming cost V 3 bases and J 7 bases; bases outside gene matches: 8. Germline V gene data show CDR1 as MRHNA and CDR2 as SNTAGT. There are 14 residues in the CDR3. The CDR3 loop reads CASSEVEGAGGYTF. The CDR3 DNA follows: TGTGCCAGCAGTGAGGTCGAGGGGGCTGGTGGCTACACCTTC.

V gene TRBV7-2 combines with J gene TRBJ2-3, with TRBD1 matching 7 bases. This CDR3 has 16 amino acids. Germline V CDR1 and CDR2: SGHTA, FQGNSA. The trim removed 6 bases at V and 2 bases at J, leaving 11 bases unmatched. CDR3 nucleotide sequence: TGTGCCAGCAGTCGAGACTCAGGGGGACCCACAGATACGCAGTATTTT. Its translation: CASSRDSGGPTDTQYF.